These T cell receptor beta chains were read from a single sample in a study of blood T cell repertoires in COVID-19. Assay: immunoSEQ multiplex PCR; the TCRdb copy retains only in-frame clones and omits some. The table has 390,000 or so clones, approximately 87% seen once. Sequenced sample: PBMCs or T cells enriched from blood (not recorded which). These receptors came from a woman aged 45-59 years who had recovered from COVID-19. Both conserved end residues are part of each CDR3. A D gene is named only where the DNA matches it firmly. Clone size appears in some rows only: once, few, many, or a class for an expanded clone.

D gene	V gene	J gene	clone size	CDR3 protein	CDR3 DNA
-	TRBV6-2/TRBV6-3	TRBJ1-1	-	CASSGFTGGEAFF	TGTGCCAGCAGTGGATTTACGGGGGGTGAAGCTTTCTTT
-	TRBV15	TRBJ1-1	-	CATSGSQGIGYATEAFF	TGTGCCACCAGCGGGAGTCAGGGGATAGGGTACGCCACTGAAGCTTTCTTT
-	TRBV2	TRBJ2-7	-	CASRLPDSYYEQYF	TGTGCCAGCAGGTTACCGGACAGTTATTACGAGCAGTACTTC
TRBD1	TRBV30	TRBJ2-2	-	CAWREDRVRNTGELFF	TGTGCCTGGAGGGAAGACAGGGTCAGGAACACCGGGGAGCTGTTTTTT
-	TRBV30	TRBJ1-5	-	CAWSLGGGLRPQHF	TGTGCCTGGAGCCTGGGGGGTGGGTTAAGGCCCCAGCATTTT
-	TRBV5-1	TRBJ1-3	-	CASSSSGSGNTIYF	TGCGCCAGCAGCTCCTCGGGCTCTGGAAACACCATATATTTT
TRBD1	TRBV29-1	TRBJ1-2	-	CSSGQGATGYTF	TGCAGTTCTGGACAGGGGGCGACAGGCTACACCTTC
TRBD2	TRBV11-2	TRBJ2-5	-	CASSKRTWLAGGQETQYF	TGTGCCAGCAGCAAAAGAACCTGGTTAGCGGGGGGGCAAGAGACCCAGTACTTC
TRBD1	TRBV19	TRBJ2-4	-	CASSHRKTGISRWAKNIQYF	TGTGCCAGTAGTCACCGAAAGACAGGGATAAGCCGGTGGGCCAAAAACATTCAGTACTTC
TRBD1	TRBV4-2	TRBJ2-1	few	CASSRAPGTVLYNEQFF	TGTGCCAGCAGCCGGGCCCCCGGGACAGTTCTTTACAATGAGCAGTTCTTC
-	TRBV5-1	TRBJ1-3	-	CASSLSGISGNTIYF	TGCGCCAGCAGCTTGTCGGGGATCTCTGGAAACACCATATATTTT
TRBD1	TRBV19	TRBJ1-6	-	CASDTDRENSPLHF	TGTGCCAGTGATACCGACAGGGAGAATTCACCCCTCCACTTT
-	TRBV29-1	TRBJ2-7	-	CSVEVRYYEQYF	TGCAGCGTTGAAGTACGGTACTACGAGCAGTACTTC
-	TRBV7-2	TRBJ1-2	-	CASSQLWGDYGYTF	TGTGCCAGCAGCCAACTATGGGGGGACTATGGCTACACCTTC
-	TRBV28	TRBJ1-2	-	CASRVPGSWPTF	TGTGCCAGCAGGGTCCCCGGGAGCTGGCCTACCTTC
-	TRBV6-5	TRBJ2-2	-	CASSRNTETGELFF	TGTGCCAGCAGTCGAAATACCGAGACCGGGGAGCTGTTTTTT
-	TRBV28	TRBJ1-1	-	CASSLYGGDTRNTEAFF	TGTGCCAGCAGTTTATACGGGGGGGACACAAGGAACACTGAAGCTTTCTTT
-	TRBV7-3	TRBJ1-1	-	CASSLTERTEAFF	TGTGCCAGCAGCTTAACGGAGAGGACTGAAGCTTTCTTT
-	TRBV19	TRBJ1-5	-	CASSITGDGGQPQHF	TGTGCCAGTAGTATAACTGGTGACGGGGGGCAGCCCCAGCATTTT
TRBD1	TRBV30	TRBJ1-2	-	CAWRTPGQSYGYTF	TGTGCCTGGAGGACACCGGGACAGTCCTATGGCTACACCTTC
TRBD2	TRBV4-2	TRBJ2-3	-	CASSQADYSSGGQTYTQYF	TGTGCCAGCAGCCAAGCCGACTATTCTAGCGGGGGACAGACTTATACGCAGTATTTT
TRBD2	TRBV5-6	TRBJ2-1	few	CASSLIGGAYNEQFF	TGTGCCAGCAGCTTGATCGGGGGGGCCTACAATGAGCAGTTCTTC